The 3 T cell receptor beta chains below all came from one sample that was sequenced in a study of graft-versus-host responses after intestinal transplantation. Profiled with immunoSEQ multiplex PCR; TCRdb holds only in-frame clones, not every one. The top ten clones hold roughly 0.65% of a sample with around 25,000 clones, 40% of them seen once. The sequences come from alloreactive CD4+ T cells from a mixed lymphocyte reaction culture, collected before intestinal transplant. Subset noted: CFSE-low proliferating T cells sorted from roughly 6-day pre-transplant mixed lymphocyte reaction (GvH or HvG direction). These receptors came from a human patient who received an intestinal transplant.

This clone was observed a few times. The chain combines TRBV27 with TRBJ1-6, with TRBD1 as a possible D gene (5 bases). The CDR3 is 15 residues long. V was pared by 5 bases and J by 0 bases, with 8 bases between. Germline CDR1 reads MNHEY; CDR2 reads SMNVEV (reference sequence). The CDR3, as DNA: TGTGCCAGCAGTAGGACAAGCTCCTATAATTCACCCCTCCACTTT. Its protein is CASSRTSSYNSPLHF.

This clone was detected a few times. The chain links TRBV11-3 to TRBJ2-2, with 7 bases aligning to TRBD1. Germline V gene lookup returns CDR1 SGHNT and CDR2 YENEEA. The CDR3 extends over 14 amino acids. The V segment lost 3 bases and the J segment 7 bases; nucleotides outside the gene matches: 5. CDR3: CASSFEGAGGELFF. Here the CDR3 DNA reads TGTGCCAGCAGCTTCGAGGGGGCGGGCGGGGAGCTGTTTTTT.

This chain joins TRBV7-2 and TRBJ2-3; possibly TRBD2 for D (6 bases). The CDR3 sequence is 16 residues long. The germline gives CDR1 SGHTA, CDR2 FQGNSA. The V gene lost 6 bases and the J gene lost 6 bases, with 22 bases spanning the gap. Here the CDR3 reads CASSPSGPAPSDTQYF. In nucleotides, the CDR3 is TGTGCCAGCAGTCCAAGCGGGCCGGCCCCCTCCGATACGCAGTATTTT.